One sample yielded the 5 T cell receptor beta chains listed below, sequenced in a study of blood T cell repertoires in COVID-19. The repertoire was sequenced with immunoSEQ multiplex PCR; TCRdb's copy has only in-frame clones and lacks some. This table has approximately 250,000 clones, 84% appearing once. Sequences were obtained from peripheral blood. The receptors were sampled from a human donor in a cohort sampled during active COVID-19.

The chain employs TRBV19 and TRBJ1-1; 11 nucleotides match TRBD1. There are 13 residues in the CDR3. V shed 9 bases, J shed 5 bases, and the junction held 5 bases outside the gene matches. The germline CDR1 and CDR2 sequences are LNHDA and SQIVND (reference sequence). In DNA form, the CDR3 reads TGTGCCAGGACCGGGACAGGGGGGACTGAAGCTTTCTTT. Translated, it gives CARTGTGGTEAFF. Complete variable domain (other parts from reference TRBV19 and TRBJ1-1): DGGITQSPKYLFRKEGQNVTLSCEQNLNHDAMYWYRQDPGQGLRLIYYSQIVNDFQKGDIAEGYSVSREKKESFPLTVTSAQKNPTAFYLCARTGTGGTEAFFGQGTRLTVV.

For the CDR3, the DNA is TGTGCCAGTAGTATAGAAACGCGAAACAATGAGCAGTTCTTC. Its protein is CASSIETRNNEQFF. The chain couples TRBV19 to TRBJ2-1; D remains ambiguous. Germline assignment: CDR1 LNHDA and CDR2 SQIVND (reference sequence). This CDR3 comprises 14 residues. V was cut by 0 bases and J by 5 bases, with 8 bases left in between.

This chain uses TRBV9 with TRBJ2-3; TRBD2 matches at 15 bases. Germline values: CDR1 SGDLS, CDR2 YYNGEE. Trimming at V came to 4 bases and at J to 2 bases, leaving 11 bases not matched to a gene. The CDR3 loop spans 19 amino acids. The CDR3, as DNA: TGTGCCAGCAGCCTAGGACTAGCGGGAGGGCGTCGAGACACAGATACGCAGTATTTT. This translates into CASSLGLAGGRRDTDTQYF.

The chain couples TRBV11-1 to TRBJ2-7; the match to TRBD2 covers 13 bases. Germline V gene lookup returns CDR1 SGHAT and CDR2 FQDESV (reference sequence). Germline trimming cut 5 bases from V and 6 bases from J; bases unmatched to any gene: 7. This CDR3 has 15 amino acids. This CDR3 is CASSPWTSGRREQYF. In DNA, the CDR3 is TGTGCCAGCAGCCCATGGACTAGCGGGAGACGCGAGCAGTACTTC.

The chain couples TRBV27 to TRBJ2-1; 11 bases align to TRBD1. Germline values: CDR1 MNHEY, CDR2 SMNVEV (reference sequence). With V trimmed by 4 bases and J by 4 bases, 3 bases remained unmatched. The CDR3 extends over 15 amino acids. The CDR3 here is CASSWGTGGYNEQFF. CDR3 in DNA: TGTGCCAGCAGTTGGGGGACAGGGGGGTACAATGAGCAGTTCTTC.